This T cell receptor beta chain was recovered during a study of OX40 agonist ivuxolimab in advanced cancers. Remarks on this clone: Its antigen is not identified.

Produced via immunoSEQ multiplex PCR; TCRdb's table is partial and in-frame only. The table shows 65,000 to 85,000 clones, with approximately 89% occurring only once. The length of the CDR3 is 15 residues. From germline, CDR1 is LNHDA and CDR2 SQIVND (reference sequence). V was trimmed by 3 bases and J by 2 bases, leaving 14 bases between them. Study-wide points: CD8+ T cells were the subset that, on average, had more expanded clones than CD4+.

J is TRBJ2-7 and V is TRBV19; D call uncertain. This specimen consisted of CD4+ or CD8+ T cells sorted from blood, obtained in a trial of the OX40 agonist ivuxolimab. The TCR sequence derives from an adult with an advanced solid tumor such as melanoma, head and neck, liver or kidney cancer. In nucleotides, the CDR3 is TGTGCCAGTAGTATGAGGCGCGTGACTGCCTACGAGCAGTACTTC. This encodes CASSMRRVTAYEQYF.